The T cell receptor delta chain described here comes from a study of γδ T cells in repeated Plasmodium falciparum infection. In the study overall: Donors were malaria-exposed Malian children or age- and gender-matched Australian children.

This clone was seen repeatedly, ten times or more. The junction differs from germline at one of its ends, possibly a read error. This sample also contains other DNA sequences that code for the same CDR3. Germline V lookup: CDR1 TSWWSYY, CDR2 QGS. The CDR3 has 21 amino acids. Flow sorting of PBMC yielded separate Vgamma9/Vdelta2+ and Vdelta2-negative gammadelta T cell populations for bulk repertoire analysis. Both TRG and TRD chains were sequenced from each sorted sample. TCRdb re-called the multiplex PCR reads through CATT. The sample carries 45,000 to 70,000 delta-chain clones, around 1.7% recorded once.

Specimen: gamma-delta T cells from blood. V gene TRDV1 combines with J gene TRDJ1, with D possibly being TRDD2 (9 bases). The receptor was derived from a pool of human donors (malaria-infected and uninfected, not separated). CDR3 region: CALGEHPSYLRGISFCRQLIF. CDR3 in DNA: TGTGCTCTTGGGGAACATCCTTCCTACTTGCGGGGGATAAGTTTTTGTAGGCAACTCATCTTC.